The rows below give T cell receptor beta chains drawn from one sample of a study of OX40 agonist ivuxolimab in advanced cancers. The protocol was immunoSEQ multiplex PCR, while the TCRdb copy is restricted to in-frame clones and leaves out a portion. The sample consists of 94,000 or so clones, about 85% of them appearing once. The sample in question was CD4+ or CD8+ T cells sorted from blood, obtained in a trial of the OX40 agonist ivuxolimab. The receptors come from an adult with an advanced solid tumor such as melanoma, head and neck, liver or kidney cancer. Each CDR3 is given with its conserved first and last residue. The D gene is left open where the match is weak. Rows may omit the clone size; those that give it use once, few, many or a size class.

d_gene,abundance,v_gene,j_gene,CDR3aa,CDR3nt
NA,NA,TRBV5-1,TRBJ2-5,CASSPGLPQETQYF,TGCGCCAGCAGCCCCGGACTACCACAAGAGACCCAGTACTTC
NA,NA,TRBV28,TRBJ2-7,CASSLWADRAYEQYF,TGTGCCAGCAGTTTATGGGCAGATAGGGCCTACGAGCAGTACTTC
TRBD1,NA,TRBV6-6,TRBJ1-2,CASSGDSSYGYTF,TGTGCCAGCAGTGGGGACAGCTCCTATGGCTACACCTTC
NA,NA,TRBV6-6,TRBJ2-2,CASSQSGTGELFF,TGTGCCAGCAGCCAATCCGGGACCGGGGAGCTGTTTTTT
TRBD1,NA,TRBV9,TRBJ2-5,CASSVGGQGSQETQYF,TGTGCCAGCAGCGTCGGGGGACAGGGGTCCCAAGAGACCCAGTACTTC
TRBD1,NA,TRBV11-1,TRBJ1-1,CASSATRDRVEAFF,TGTGCCAGCAGCGCAACCCGGGACAGGGTTGAAGCTTTCTTT
NA,NA,TRBV29-1,TRBJ1-1,CSVDHYRSGITEAFF,TGCAGCGTTGACCACTATCGTTCGGGGATCACTGAAGCTTTCTTT
NA,once,TRBV18,TRBJ1-1,CASSREQGGDTEAFF,TGTGCCAGCTCACGGGAACAGGGAGGGGACACTGAAGCTTTCTTT
NA,NA,TRBV5-6,TRBJ2-5,CASSLRETQYF,TGTGCCAGCAGCTTGAGGGAGACCCAGTACTTC
TRBD2,few,TRBV4-1,TRBJ2-5,CASSRLGGETQYF,TGCGCCAGCAGCCGGCTGGGGGGGGAGACCCAGTACTTC
NA,NA,TRBV4-3,TRBJ1-2,CASSQDYGWDYGYTF,TGCGCCAGCAGCCAAGACTATGGGTGGGACTATGGCTACACCTTC
NA,NA,TRBV30,TRBJ1-1,CAWSPRSFSNTEAFF,TGTGCCTGGAGCCCGCGGTCTTTCTCTAACACTGAAGCTTTCTTT
NA,NA,TRBV19,TRBJ2-6,CASSMKGGGSGANVLTF,TGTGCCAGTAGTATGAAGGGTGGTGGATCTGGGGCCAACGTCCTGACTTTC
TRBD1,NA,TRBV5-4,TRBJ1-2,CASSSYQGQGGYGYTF,TGTGCCAGCAGCTCCTATCAGGGACAGGGGGGCTATGGCTACACCTTC
NA,NA,TRBV5-1,TRBJ1-1,CASSSRVEVPMNTEAFF,TGCGCCAGCAGCTCTAGGGTGGAAGTGCCCATGAACACTGAAGCTTTCTTT
TRBD1,NA,TRBV30,TRBJ1-5,CAWSALGQGDQPQHF,TGTGCCTGGAGTGCACTCGGACAGGGGGATCAGCCCCAGCATTTT
NA,NA,TRBV28,TRBJ1-5,CASTSTGEDQPQHF,TGTGCCAGCACCTCCACGGGCGAGGATCAGCCCCAGCATTTT
NA,NA,TRBV19,TRBJ1-1,CASSSGQGKWNTEAFF,NA
NA,few,TRBV4-2,TRBJ1-2,CASSQELKTITANYGYTF,TGTGCCAGCAGCCAAGAACTAAAGACAATAACCGCTAACTATGGCTACACCTTC
NA,NA,TRBV30,TRBJ2-7,CAWSGDGAHYEQYF,TGTGCCTGGAGTGGCGACGGAGCGCACTACGAGCAGTACTTC
NA,NA,TRBV9,TRBJ2-3,CASSGGTDTQYF,TGTGCCAGCAGCGGAGGGACAGATACGCAGTATTTT
NA,NA,TRBV7-3,TRBJ1-1,CASSLGRATEAFF,TGTGCCAGCAGCTTAGGCAGGGCCACTGAAGCTTTCTTT
NA,NA,TRBV7-3,TRBJ1-1,CASSQGRTNTEAFF,TGTGCCAGCAGCCAAGGACGGACGAACACTGAAGCTTTCTTT